The 6 T cell receptor beta chains below come from one sample, sequenced in a study of cytomegalovirus exposure and HLA in healthy donors. A multiplex PCR was run with 60 Vbeta primers and 13 Jbeta primers. Only in-frame clones appear in the TCRdb table, and some are missing; sequencing was by immunoSEQ multiplex PCR. There are around 160,000 clones in the sample; 75% to 85% occur only once, and roughly 7.3% lies in the top ten. Specimen: PBMCs. These receptors all stem from a male donor in good health and CMV-seropositive.

The genes are TRBV18 and TRBJ1-1; D remains ambiguous. The CDR3 covers 16 residues. Trimming took off 3 bases at V and 5 bases at J, with 19 bases between the two ends. Germline V lookup: CDR1 KGHSH, CDR2 LQKENI. The CDR3, as DNA: TGTGCCAGCTCACCCCTTGGCGGGGAAGGTTGGACTGAAGCTTTCTTT. Amino acids: CASSPLGGEGWTEAFF.

This clone was found once. This CDR3 is CASSVVEPDGYTF. The CDR3 region has the DNA TGTGCCAGCAGCGTAGTGGAGCCTGATGGCTACACCTTC. The chain recombines TRBV9 with TRBJ1-2, with D hard to call. The germline V and J ends were trimmed by 0 bases and 6 bases, with 9 bases remaining between them. The CDR3 runs to 13 residues. The germline CDR1 and CDR2 sequences are SGDLS and YYNGEE. The full variable domain, its missing parts supplied by reference TRBV9 and TRBJ1-2, is DSGVTQTPKHLITATGQRVTLRCSPRSGDLSVYWYQQSLDQGLQFLIQYYNGEERAKGNILERFSAQQFPDLHSELNLSSLELGDSALYFCASSVVEPDGYTFGSGTRLTVV.

The chain employs TRBV6-5 and TRBJ2-1, with D maybe TRBD2 (6 bases). CDR1 MNHEY and CDR2 SVGAGI come from the germline V gene. The CDR3 loop spans 12 amino acids. V lost 9 bases, J lost 10 bases, and 16 bases lay in between. The CDR3: CARGLPGSEQFF. The CDR3 bases are TGTGCCAGGGGACTCCCCGGATCCGAGCAGTTCTTC.

This clone was seen a single time. The chain employs TRBV29-1 and TRBJ2-5, with D possibly matching TRBD1 (6 bases). The J call is doubtful: the DNA matches TRBJ2-7 better. The CDR3 is 13 amino acids. The V gene's germline CDR1 is SQVTM and CDR2 ANQGSEA. Here the CDR3 DNA reads TGCAGCGTTGAAGCAGGGGATTCCTACGAGCAGTACTTC. It translates to CSVEAGDSYEQYF.

The table lists this clone with a few counts. The chain employs TRBV7-2 and TRBJ2-3; D may be TRBD1 (5 bases). V was clipped by 1 base and J by 1 base, with 12 bases between them. This CDR3 has 16 residues. The germline gives CDR1 SGHTA, CDR2 FQGNSA. This CDR3 reads CASSLEGARGTDTQYF. Here the CDR3 DNA reads TGTGCCAGCAGCTTAGAAGGGGCCCGGGGCACAGATACGCAGTATTTT.

The chain has TRBV18 and TRBJ1-1; TRBD1 is a possible D gene (5 bases). With 3 bases removed from V and 5 bases from J, the gap between germline ends came to 13 bases. The CDR3 loop spans 14 amino acids. CDR1 is KGHSH and CDR2 is LQKENI in the germline V gene. CDR3 sequence (DNA): TGTGCCAGCTCACCGGGGGGAATAGGGACTGAAGCTTTCTTT. This encodes CASSPGGIGTEAFF. Combining the CDR3 with reference TRBV18 and TRBJ1-1 gives the whole variable domain NAGVMQNPRHLVRRRGQEARLRCSPMKGHSHVYWYRQLPEEGLKFMVYLQKENIIDESGMPKERFSAEFPKEGPSILRIQQVVRGDSAAYFCASSPGGIGTEAFFGQGTRLTVV.